One sample yielded the 24 T cell receptor beta chains listed below, sequenced in a study of T cell clusters in autoimmune cytopenias (dated by TCRdb to between 2019 and 2020). For each sample, TRB amplification used 250 ng of peripheral blood genomic DNA, equal to 35,000 to 45,000 genome equivalents. Sequencer: Illumina MiSeq. To amplify TRB rearrangements, a touch-down multiplex PCR protocol was run with the TRB-A and TRB-B primer pools combined in a single tube. TCRdb reprocessed the reads and lists each CDR3 protein sequence as a single entry, with no DNA. The table of this sample itemizes 7,000 to 8,500 distinct CDR3 sequences. The ten largest clones capture about 4% of the sample. The sample taken for sequencing was peripheral blood. All receptors derive from a human donor with an autoimmune cytopenia or autoimmune hepatitis (not recorded which).

The V call is TRBV5-4, the J call TRBJ1-6; the D gene TCRdb calls, TRBD1, cannot be checked with no DNA. The CDR3 totals 16 residues. Germline lookup yields CDR1 SGHNT and CDR2 YYREEE (reference sequence). CDR3 residues: CASSLLGRVDGSPLHF.

This clonotype is labeled medium-sized (0.01 to 0.1%) based on frequency. J is TRBJ2-7 and V is TRBV5-4; the D call from TCRdb, TRBD2, cannot be confirmed without DNA. CDR3 size: 15 residues. Germline values: CDR1 SGHNT, CDR2 YYREEE (reference sequence). The CDR3 spells CASSLTSGSLGEQYF.

This clonotype is identified as medium-sized (0.01 to 0.1%) from frequency. V and J are TRBV18 and TRBJ2-2. CDR3 length: 15 residues. Per germline, CDR1 KGHSH and CDR2 LQKENI. This CDR3 is CASSPLGMLTGELFF.

This clonotype ranks as medium-sized (0.01 to 0.1%) in terms of frequency. This chain connects TRBV29-1 to TRBJ1-1. The CDR3 is 11 residues long. Germline CDR1 and CDR2: SQVTM and ANQGSEA. The CDR3 loop reads CSVRGSAEAFF.

This sequence joins TRBV7-2 and TRBJ2-1; the TCRdb D gene call, TRBD2, has no DNA to confirm it. This CDR3 is 19 amino acids long. Germline lookup yields CDR1 SGHTA and CDR2 FQGNSA. This CDR3 reads CASSTPGTSGGLSYNEQFF.

By frequency, this clonotype registers medium-sized. The rearrangement uses TRBV6-1 and TRBJ1-4; TCRdb selects TRBD1, and the lack of DNA leaves this call unchecked. The germline V gene encodes CDR1 MNHNS and CDR2 SASEGT. CDR3 length: 17 residues. CDR3 in amino acids: CASSVRIGPAPNEKLFF.

This clonotype is labeled medium-sized based on frequency. CDR3 region: CASRVVGETQYF. This rearrangement joins TRBV12-3 or TRBV12-4 to TRBJ2-5. The CDR3 is 12 amino acids.

The rearrangement links TRBV6-2 or TRBV6-3 to TRBJ1-6; TCRdb picks TRBD1, but there is no DNA to check that call. The germline CDR1 and CDR2 sequences are MNHEY and SVGEGT. This CDR3 is 16 amino acids long. CDR3 sequence: CASSPGGPSPFSPLHF.

By frequency, this clonotype registers medium-sized. J is TRBJ1-4 and V is TRBV6-1; with no DNA, the TCRdb D assignment of TRBD1 cannot be verified. The CDR3 has 15 residues. Per germline, CDR1 MNHNS and CDR2 SASEGT. CDR3 in amino acids: CASSVTGGTNEKLFF.

Frequency places this clonotype as medium-sized (0.01 to 0.1%). This chain uses TRBV29-1 with TRBJ1-1. CDR3 size: 11 residues. CDR1 and CDR2 from the germline V gene are SQVTM and ANQGSEA. The CDR3 here is CSTADGLEAFF.

This chain connects TRBV6-1 to TRBJ2-3; without DNA, the TCRdb call of TRBD1 cannot be checked. The CDR3 has 14 amino acids. The germline gives CDR1 MNHNS, CDR2 SASEGT. CDR3 protein: CASSYNQRGDTQYF.

J is TRBJ1-1 and V is TRBV7-2; the D call of TRBD1 rests on TCRdb alone, since no DNA is present to check it. Germline V CDR1 and CDR2: SGHTA, FQGNSA. This CDR3 has 14 amino acids. CDR3 protein: CASSPRDGYTEAFF.

V usage is TRBV11-2 and J usage is TRBJ2-3. Germline CDR1 reads SGHAT; CDR2 reads FQNNGV. This CDR3 is built from 14 residues. The CDR3 loop is CASSFGSRADTQYF.

The chain couples TRBV4-1 to TRBJ2-3; the TCRdb call, TRBD2, lacks DNA for checking. This CDR3 is 17 amino acids long. CDR1 and CDR2 (germline): MGHRA, YSYEKL. The CDR3 loop reads CASSQEGAASGRDTQYF.

V gene TRBV12-3 or TRBV12-4 combines with J gene TRBJ1-4. There are 14 residues in the CDR3. CDR3: CASRTAGSTGKLFF.

Considering frequency, this clonotype is medium-sized. The chain couples TRBV6-2 or TRBV6-3 to TRBJ2-7; TCRdb reports TRBD1, a call that lacks DNA to check it against. The CDR3 is 14 amino acids. Germline assignment: CDR1 MNHEY and CDR2 SVGEGT. CDR3 loop: CASSQGTESYEQYF.

J is TRBJ1-2 and V is TRBV12-3 or TRBV12-4. This CDR3 has 17 residues. CDR3 sequence reads: CASTGGQGRFQDYGYTF.

This chain connects TRBV6-1 to TRBJ2-2. This CDR3 contains 14 residues. The germline V gene has CDR1 MNHNS and CDR2 SASEGT. CDR3 sequence: CASSAQLIAGELFF.

The chain recombines TRBV12-3 or TRBV12-4 with TRBJ2-7; TCRdb's assignment of TRBD1 cannot be checked, as there is no DNA. The CDR3 totals 14 residues. The CDR3 sequence: CASSSRDGSYEQYF.

This chain links TRBV6-1 with TRBJ2-5; TCRdb calls TRBD2, which cannot be checked without DNA. Germline V gene data show CDR1 as MNHNS and CDR2 as SASEGT. CDR3 length equals 16 residues. The CDR3 loop reads CASSLSSGGAGYEQYF.

The V and J genes are TRBV20-1 and TRBJ2-1; TCRdb indicates TRBD1, and absent DNA this call remains unverified. This CDR3 has 14 residues. Germline values: CDR1 DFQATT, CDR2 SNEGSKA (reference sequence). The CDR3 spells CSARVKRTDNEQFF.

In terms of frequency, this clonotype is medium-sized. The V call is TRBV19, the J call TRBJ2-7; TCRdb calls TRBD2, which cannot be checked without DNA. The CDR3 totals 17 residues. CDR1 LNHDA and CDR2 SQIVND come from the germline V gene (reference sequence). CDR3 sequence reads: CASSIRGGLDRSYEQYF.

Judged by frequency, this clonotype is medium-sized (0.01 to 0.1%). V and J are TRBV19 and TRBJ2-7; lacking DNA, the TRBD1 call made by TCRdb goes unchecked. The CDR3 length is 15 residues. CDR1 is LNHDA and CDR2 is SQIVND in the germline V gene (reference sequence). The CDR3 here is CASSIGGQGFGEQYF.

The chain is built from TRBV20-1 and TRBJ2-2; TCRdb's assignment of TRBD2 cannot be checked, as there is no DNA. Germline lookup yields CDR1 DFQATT and CDR2 SNEGSKA (reference sequence). The CDR3 extends over 14 amino acids. The CDR3 sequence: CSARATSGGGELFF.